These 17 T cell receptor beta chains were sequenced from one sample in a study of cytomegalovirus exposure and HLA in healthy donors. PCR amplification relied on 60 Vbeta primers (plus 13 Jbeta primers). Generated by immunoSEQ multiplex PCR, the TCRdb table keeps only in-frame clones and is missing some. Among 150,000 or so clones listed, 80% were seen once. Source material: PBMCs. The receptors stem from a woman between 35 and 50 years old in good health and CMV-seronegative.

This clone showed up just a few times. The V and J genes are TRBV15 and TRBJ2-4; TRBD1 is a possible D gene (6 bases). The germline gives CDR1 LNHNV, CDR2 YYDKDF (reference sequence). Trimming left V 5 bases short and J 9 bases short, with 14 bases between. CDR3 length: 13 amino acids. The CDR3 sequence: CATSVRSRGIQYF. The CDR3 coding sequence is TGTGCCACCAGCGTCCGGAGCAGGGGCATTCAGTACTTC.

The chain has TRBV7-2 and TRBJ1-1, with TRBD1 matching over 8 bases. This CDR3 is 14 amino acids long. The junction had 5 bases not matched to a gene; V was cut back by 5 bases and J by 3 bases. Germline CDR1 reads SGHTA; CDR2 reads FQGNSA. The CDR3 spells CASSPTGVDTEAFF. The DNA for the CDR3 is TGTGCCAGCAGCCCGACAGGGGTAGACACTGAAGCTTTCTTT. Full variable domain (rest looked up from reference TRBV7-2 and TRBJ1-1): GAGVSQSPSNKVTEKGKDVELRCDPISGHTALYWYRQSLGQGLEFLIYFQGNSAPDKSGLPSDRFSAERTGGSVSTLTIQRTQQEDSAVYLCASSPTGVDTEAFFGQGTRLTVV.

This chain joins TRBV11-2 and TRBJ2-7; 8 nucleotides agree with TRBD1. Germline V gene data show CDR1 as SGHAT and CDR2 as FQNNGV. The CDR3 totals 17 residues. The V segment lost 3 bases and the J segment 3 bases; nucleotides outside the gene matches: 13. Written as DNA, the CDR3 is TGTGCCAGCAGCTTGGGCTCCGGGACAGGCTTACACTACGAGCAGTACTTC. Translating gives CASSLGSGTGLHYEQYF. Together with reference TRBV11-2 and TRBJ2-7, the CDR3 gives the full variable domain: EAGVAQSPRYKIIEKRQSVAFWCNPISGHATLYWYQQILGQGPKLLIQFQNNGVVDDSQLPKDRFSAERLKGVDSTLKIQPAKLEDSAVYLCASSLGSGTGLHYEQYFGPGTRLTVT.

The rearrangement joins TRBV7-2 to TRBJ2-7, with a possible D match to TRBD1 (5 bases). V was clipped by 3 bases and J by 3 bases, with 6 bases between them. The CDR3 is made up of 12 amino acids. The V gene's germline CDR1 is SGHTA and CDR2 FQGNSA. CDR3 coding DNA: TGTGCCAGCAGCTTTGACAGCTACGAGCAGTACTTC. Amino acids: CASSFDSYEQYF.

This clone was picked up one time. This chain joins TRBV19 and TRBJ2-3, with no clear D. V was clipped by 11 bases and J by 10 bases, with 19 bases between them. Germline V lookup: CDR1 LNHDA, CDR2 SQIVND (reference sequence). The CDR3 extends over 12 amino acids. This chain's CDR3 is CAPSPGRPPQYF. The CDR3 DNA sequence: TGTGCCCCCTCGCCTGGGCGCCCGCCGCAGTATTTT.

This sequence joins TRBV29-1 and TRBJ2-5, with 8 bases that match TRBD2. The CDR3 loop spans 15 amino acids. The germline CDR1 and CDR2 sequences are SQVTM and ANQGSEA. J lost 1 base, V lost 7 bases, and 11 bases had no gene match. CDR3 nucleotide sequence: TGCAGCGCTCTACCTCGGACTAGCTCCCAAGAGACCCAGTACTTC. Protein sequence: CSALPRTSSQETQYF.

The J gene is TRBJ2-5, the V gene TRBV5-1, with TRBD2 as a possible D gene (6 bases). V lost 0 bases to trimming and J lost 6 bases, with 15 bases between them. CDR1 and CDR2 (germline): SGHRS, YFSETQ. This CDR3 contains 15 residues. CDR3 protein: CASSLAQEGTKTQYF. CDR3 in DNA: TGCGCCAGCAGCTTGGCACAGGAGGGTACTAAGACCCAGTACTTC. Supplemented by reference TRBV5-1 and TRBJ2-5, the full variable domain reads KAGVTQTPRYLIKTRGQQVTLSCSPISGHRSVSWYQQTPGQGLQFLFEYFSETQRNKGNFPGRFSGRQFSNSRSEMNVSTLELGDSALYLCASSLAQEGTKTQYFGPGTRLLVL.

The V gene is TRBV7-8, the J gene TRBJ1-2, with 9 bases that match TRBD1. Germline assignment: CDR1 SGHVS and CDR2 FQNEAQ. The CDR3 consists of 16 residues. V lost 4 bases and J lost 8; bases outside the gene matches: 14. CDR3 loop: CASSSLPGQGGDGYTF. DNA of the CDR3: TGTGCCAGCAGCTCCCTCCCGGGACAGGGAGGAGACGGCTACACCTTC.

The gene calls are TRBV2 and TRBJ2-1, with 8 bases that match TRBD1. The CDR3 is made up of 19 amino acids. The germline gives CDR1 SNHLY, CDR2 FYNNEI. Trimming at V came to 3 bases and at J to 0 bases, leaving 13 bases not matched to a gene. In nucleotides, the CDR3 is TGTGCCAGCAGTGAGGGGCAGGGGGCGGAAACGAGCTCCTACAATGAGCAGTTCTTC. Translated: CASSEGQGAETSSYNEQFF. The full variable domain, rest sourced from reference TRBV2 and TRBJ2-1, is EPEVTQTPSHQVTQMGQEVILRCVPISNHLYFYWYRQILGQKVEFLVSFYNNEISEKSEIFDDQFSVERPDGSNFTLKIRSTKLEDSAMYFCASSEGQGAETSSYNEQFFGPGTRLTVL.

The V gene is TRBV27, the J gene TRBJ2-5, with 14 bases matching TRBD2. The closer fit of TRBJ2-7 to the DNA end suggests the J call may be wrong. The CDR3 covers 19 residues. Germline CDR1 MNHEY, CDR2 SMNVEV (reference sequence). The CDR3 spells CASSDSIPGLAGVRYEQYF. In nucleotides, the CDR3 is TGTGCCAGCAGCGACAGTATCCCGGGACTAGCGGGAGTTCGGTACGAGCAGTACTTC.

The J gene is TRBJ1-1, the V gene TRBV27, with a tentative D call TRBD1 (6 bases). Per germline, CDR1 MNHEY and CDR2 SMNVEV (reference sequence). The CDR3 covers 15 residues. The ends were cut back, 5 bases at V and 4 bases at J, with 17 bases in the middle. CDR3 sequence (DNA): TGTGCCAGCAGTGGGGGGGGGCAAAGGGGCACTGAAGCTTTCTTT. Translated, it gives CASSGGGQRGTEAFF.

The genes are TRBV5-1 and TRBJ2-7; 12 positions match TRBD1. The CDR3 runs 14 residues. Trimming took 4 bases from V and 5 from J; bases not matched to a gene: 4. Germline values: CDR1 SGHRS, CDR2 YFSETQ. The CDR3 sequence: CASSRGTGGNEQYF. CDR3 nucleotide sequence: TGCGCCAGCAGCAGAGGGACAGGGGGCAACGAGCAGTACTTC.

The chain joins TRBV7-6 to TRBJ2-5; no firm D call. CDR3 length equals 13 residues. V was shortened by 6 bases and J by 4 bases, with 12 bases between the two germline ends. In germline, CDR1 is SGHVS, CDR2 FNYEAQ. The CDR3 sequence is CASSGEPRETQYF. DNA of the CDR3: TGTGCCAGCAGTGGAGAGCCGCGAGAGACCCAGTACTTC.

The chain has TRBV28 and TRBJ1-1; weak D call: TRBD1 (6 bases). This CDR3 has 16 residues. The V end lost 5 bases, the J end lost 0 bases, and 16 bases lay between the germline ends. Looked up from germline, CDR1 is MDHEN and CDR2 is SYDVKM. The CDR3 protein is CASSVRGGWVNTEAFF. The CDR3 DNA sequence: TGTGCCAGCAGTGTGAGGGGGGGTTGGGTGAACACTGAAGCTTTCTTT.

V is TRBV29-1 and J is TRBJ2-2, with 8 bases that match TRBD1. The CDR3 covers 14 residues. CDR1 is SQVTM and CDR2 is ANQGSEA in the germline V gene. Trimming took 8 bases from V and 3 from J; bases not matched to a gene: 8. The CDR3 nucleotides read TGCAGCCTGCGCGAGACAGGGGACACCGGGGAGCTGTTTTTT. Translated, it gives CSLRETGDTGELFF.

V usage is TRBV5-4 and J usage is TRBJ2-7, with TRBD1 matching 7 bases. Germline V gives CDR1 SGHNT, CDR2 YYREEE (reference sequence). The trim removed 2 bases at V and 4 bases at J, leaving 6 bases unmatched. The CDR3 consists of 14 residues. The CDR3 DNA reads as TGTGCCAGCAGCTTAACAGGGGAGATATACGAGCAGTACTTC. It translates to CASSLTGEIYEQYF.

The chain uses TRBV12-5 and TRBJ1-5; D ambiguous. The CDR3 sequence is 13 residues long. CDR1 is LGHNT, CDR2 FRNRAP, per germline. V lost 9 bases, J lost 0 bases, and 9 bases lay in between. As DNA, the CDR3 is TGTGCTAGCATGGGAGTTAGCAATCAGCCCCAGCATTTT. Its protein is CASMGVSNQPQHF.